A single sample gave rise to the 18 T cell receptor beta chains below, sequenced in a study of blood T cell repertoires in COVID-19. Some clones are missing from TCRdb's copy, which holds only in-frame ones; the method was immunoSEQ multiplex PCR. The repertoire holds some 250,000 clones, with roughly 85% as singletons. The sequenced material came from peripheral blood. These receptors all stem from a woman aged 18-35 years with acute or convalescent COVID-19.

This clone was recorded a few times. This chain links TRBV11-2 with TRBJ1-1, with TRBD1 as a possible D gene (6 bases). V lost 7 bases to trimming and J lost 0 bases, with 18 bases between them. Germline CDR1 is SGHAT and CDR2 is FQNNGV. The CDR3 contains 16 residues. Written as DNA, the CDR3 is TGTGCCAGCATCATTCACACAGGGAGACTGAACACTGAAGCTTTCTTT. Protein sequence: CASIIHTGRLNTEAFF.

The rearrangement joins TRBV19 to TRBJ1-4; 7 bases agree with TRBD1. The CDR3 has 17 amino acids. In germline, CDR1 is LNHDA, CDR2 SQIVND (reference sequence). The J segment lost 3 bases and the V segment lost 3 bases, leaving 10 bases of the junction unmatched. The CDR3 is CASSIGRAGGANEKLFF. As DNA, the CDR3 is TGTGCCAGTAGTATTGGAAGGGCAGGGGGTGCTAATGAAAAACTGTTTTTT.

This clone was seen a handful of times. This chain joins TRBV7-2 and TRBJ2-7; 9 nucleotides agree with TRBD1. Trimming took 5 bases from V and 7 from J; bases not matched to a gene: 18. Germline V gene data show CDR1 as SGHTA and CDR2 as FQGNSA. The CDR3 loop spans 17 amino acids. The CDR3 DNA is TGTGCCAGCAGCCCTTATGGGGGACAGGGTATGGTCGGTGAGCAGTACTTC. It encodes CASSPYGGQGMVGEQYF.

The chain couples TRBV4-2 to TRBJ1-2; D is perhaps TRBD1 (6 bases). Germline values: CDR1 LGHNA, CDR2 YNFKEQ. V lost 0 bases to trimming and J lost 3 bases, with 11 bases between them. CDR3 length: 15 amino acids. The CDR3 here is CASSQDLQGHYGYTF. The CDR3 DNA reads TGTGCCAGCAGCCAAGATCTACAGGGTCACTATGGCTACACCTTC.

J is TRBJ2-7 and V is TRBV9; possibly TRBD1 for D (5 bases). CDR1 is SGDLS and CDR2 is YYNGEE in the germline V gene. The CDR3 covers 15 residues. V lost 1 base to trimming and J lost 3 bases, with 14 bases between them. This chain's CDR3 is CASSVSGNNIYEQYF. As DNA, the CDR3 is TGTGCCAGCAGCGTATCAGGGAATAACATCTACGAGCAGTACTTC.

This clone was counted only a few times. The chain is built from TRBV15 and TRBJ2-2, with 11 bases that match TRBD2. CDR3 length equals 17 residues. With 5 bases clipped from V and 0 bases from J, the junction kept 5 bases outside the gene matches. The V gene's germline CDR1 is LNHNV and CDR2 YYDKDF (reference sequence). DNA for the CDR3: TGTGCCACCAGCCCCCTAGCGGGAGGACCGAACACCGGGGAGCTGTTTTTT. This codes for CATSPLAGGPNTGELFF. Based on the CDR3 plus reference TRBV15 and TRBJ2-2, the full variable domain is DAMVIQNPRYQVTQFGKPVTLSCSQTLNHNVMYWYQQKSSQAPKLLFHYYDKDFNNEADTPDNFQSRRPNTSFCFLDIRSPGLGDTAMYLCATSPLAGGPNTGELFFGEGSRLTVL.

The chain combines TRBV28 with TRBJ1-2, with D uncertain. The CDR3 spans 13 residues. Germline CDR1 reads MDHEN; CDR2 reads SYDVKM. V dropped 6 bases and J dropped 3 bases, with 11 bases sitting between them. The CDR3 spells CASRAPTDYGYTF. The DNA of the CDR3 is TGTGCCAGCAGAGCACCTACGGACTATGGCTACACCTTC.

The chain uses TRBV29-1 and TRBJ2-7; the D gene is possibly TRBD1 (5 bases). Trimming removed 6 bases from V and 6 bases from J, with 21 bases in between. The CDR3 totals 14 residues. The germline CDR1 and CDR2 sequences are SQVTM and ANQGSEA. The DNA of the CDR3 is TGCAGCGTGAAACAGGACCTAAATCCCGGCGAGCAGTACTTC. Translation gives CSVKQDLNPGEQYF.

The chain is built from TRBV7-9 and TRBJ2-7, with no clear D. Germline lookup yields CDR1 SEHNR and CDR2 FQNEAQ (reference sequence). V was shortened by 5 bases and J by 0 bases, with 8 bases between the two germline ends. The CDR3 runs 13 residues. The CDR3 loop is CASSPRSSYEQYF. CDR3 coding DNA: TGTGCCAGCAGCCCCAGGTCCTCCTACGAGCAGTACTTC.

The genes are TRBV4-1 and TRBJ2-7, with D uncertain. Germline CDR1 and CDR2: MGHRA and YSYEKL. Trimming took off 0 bases at V and 2 bases at J, with 11 bases between the two ends. CDR3 size: 15 residues. This CDR3 reads CASSQEFATAYEQYF. CDR3 in DNA: TGCGCCAGCAGCCAAGAGTTCGCGACTGCCTACGAGCAGTACTTC.

For the CDR3, the DNA is TGTGCCAGCAGCCCGGGACAGGGCTATGGCTACACCTTC. It translates to CASSPGQGYGYTF. The V and J genes are TRBV3-1 (or the pseudogene TRBV3-2) and TRBJ1-2; 9 bases map to TRBD1. This CDR3 contains 13 residues. Germline loops: CDR1 LGHDT, CDR2 YNNKEL (reference sequence). V dropped 4 bases and J dropped 4; count of bases not matched to a gene: 1.

The CDR3, as DNA: TGTGCCAGTAGTCCGGACCTGAGGCCCGCAGGGTACGAGCAGTACTTC. As protein: CASSPDLRPAGYEQYF. V usage is TRBV19 and J usage is TRBJ2-7; D might be TRBD1 (5 bases). V lost 5 bases to trimming and J lost 4 bases, with 21 bases between them. This CDR3 has 16 amino acids. CDR1 is LNHDA and CDR2 is SQIVND in the germline V gene (reference sequence).

The chain links TRBV7-2 to TRBJ1-3; 7 positions agree with TRBD1. V shed 5 bases and J 0 bases; nucleotides not matched to a gene: 7. Per germline, CDR1 SGHTA and CDR2 FQGNSA. The CDR3 consists of 16 residues. Here the CDR3 reads CASSLGQTNSGNTIYF. The CDR3 DNA follows: TGTGCCAGCAGCCTGGGACAGACCAACTCTGGAAACACCATATATTTT.

The J gene is TRBJ1-3, the V gene TRBV28, with TRBD1 matching 10 bases. V lost 5 bases, J lost 4 bases, and 5 bases stayed unmatched. Per germline, CDR1 MDHEN and CDR2 SYDVKM. The length of the CDR3 is 15 residues. The DNA of the CDR3 is TGTGCCAGCAGTCGCCCGGACAGGGGGGGAAACACCATATATTTT. It encodes CASSRPDRGGNTIYF.

CDR3 sequence reads: CASREGASPLHF. CDR3 sequence (DNA): TGCGCCAGCAGAGAGGGAGCTTCACCCCTCCACTTT. The chain links TRBV5-1 to TRBJ1-6, with D uncertain. Trimming cost V 5 bases and J 9 bases, with 9 bases left between them. CDR1 SGHRS and CDR2 YFSETQ come from the germline V gene. The CDR3 contains 12 residues.

To note about this clone: The same CDR3 is also encoded by other DNA sequences in this sample. V and J are TRBV6-5 and TRBJ1-1, with a weak D call TRBD1 (5 bases). Germline values: CDR1 MNHEY, CDR2 SVGAGI. V gave up 5 bases and J gave up 1 base, with 8 bases separating them. CDR3 size: 13 residues. The CDR3 protein is CASSPGQNTEAFF. In DNA, the CDR3 is TGTGCCAGCAGTCCAGGACAGAACACTGAAGCTTTCTTT.

The genes are TRBV11-1 and TRBJ2-1; D is unclear. CDR3 size: 14 residues. The V end was cut by 3 bases, the J end by 0 bases, with 6 bases between. The V gene's germline CDR1 is SGHAT and CDR2 FQDESV (reference sequence). DNA of the CDR3: TGTGCCAGCAGCTTCCTAGACTCCTACAATGAGCAGTTCTTC. Its protein is CASSFLDSYNEQFF.

V is TRBV4-3 and J is TRBJ2-1; a possible D gene is TRBD1 (6 bases). This CDR3 region has 17 residues. Germline V gene data show CDR1 as LGHNA and CDR2 as YSLEER. Trimming pared 3 bases from V and 9 bases from J, leaving 24 bases between. Here the CDR3 DNA reads TGCGCCAGCAGCCAGACTAACCTAGGGGGTAGGGCAGCTGAGCAGTTCTTC. It is translated as CASSQTNLGGRAAEQFF.